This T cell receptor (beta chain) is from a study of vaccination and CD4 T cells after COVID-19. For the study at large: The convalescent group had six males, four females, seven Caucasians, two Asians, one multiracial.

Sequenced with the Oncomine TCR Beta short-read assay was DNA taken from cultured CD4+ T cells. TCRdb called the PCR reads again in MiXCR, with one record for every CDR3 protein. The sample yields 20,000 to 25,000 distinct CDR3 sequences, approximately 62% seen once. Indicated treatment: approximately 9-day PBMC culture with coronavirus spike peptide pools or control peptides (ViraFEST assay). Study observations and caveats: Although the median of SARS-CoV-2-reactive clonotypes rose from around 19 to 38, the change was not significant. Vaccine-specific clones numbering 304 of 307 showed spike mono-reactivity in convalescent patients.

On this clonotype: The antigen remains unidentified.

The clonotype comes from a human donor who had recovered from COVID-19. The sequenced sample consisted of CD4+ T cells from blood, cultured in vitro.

CDR3 bases: TGCGCCAGCAGCCAAAGTGGGGGGACTGAAGCTTTCTTT. Protein: CASSQSGGTEAFF. The chain joins TRBV4-3 to TRBJ1-1; tentative D call: TRBD1 (5 bases). The V gene lost 2 bases and the J gene lost 5 bases, with 9 bases spanning the gap. Germline V CDR1 and CDR2: LGHNA, YSLEER. CDR3 length: 13 amino acids.